Following are 22 T cell receptor beta chains from one sample sequenced in a study of a mutant IDH1 vaccine in newly diagnosed glioma. The data were produced by immunoSEQ multiplex PCR, yet TCRdb's version contains in-frame clones alone and is incomplete. The profile shows around 130,000 clones, about four fifths of them singletons. Time point: week 11, during vaccination. All doses held 300 ug of mutant IDH1 20-mer peptide, with topical imiquimod. Antigens of these TCRs are unknown. Sequencing used PBMCs, obtained from a glioma patient whose treatment included an IDH1 peptide vaccine. The receptors come from a man aged 35 to 55 with glioma.

V is TRBV12-5 and J is TRBJ1-6, with D perhaps TRBD1 (5 bases). The CDR3 extends over 19 amino acids. Trimming shortened V by 2 bases and J by 0 bases, and 17 bases separated the two germline ends. The germline CDR1 and CDR2 sequences are LGHNT and FRNRAP. The CDR3 reads CASGLNVRRASSYNSPLHF. The CDR3, as DNA: TGTGCTAGTGGTTTGAACGTTCGCAGGGCCAGCTCCTATAATTCACCCCTCCACTTT.

Here the CDR3 DNA reads TGTGCCAGCGGAGAAGGGGTATGGGGTGTTGGCTACACCTTC. The encoded protein is CASGEGVWGVGYTF. V is TRBV5-6 and J is TRBJ1-2; TRBD1 is a possible D gene (5 bases). The V gene's germline CDR1 is SGHDT and CDR2 YYEEEE. Between the trimmed V and J ends, which lost 7 bases and 7 bases, there was a span of 20 bases. This CDR3 is 14 amino acids long.

As concerns this clone: Other DNA sequences in the same sample also yield this CDR3. The CDR3 loop reads CASSDGGAGEKLFF. CDR3 DNA sequence: TGTGCCAGCAGTGATGGGGGGGCGGGTGAAAAACTGTTTTTT. The chain is built from TRBV2 and TRBJ1-4; TRBD1 is a possible D gene (6 bases). The length of the CDR3 is 14 residues. The V gene lost 3 bases and the J gene lost 7 bases, with 12 bases spanning the gap. The germline gives CDR1 SNHLY, CDR2 FYNNEI.

The J gene is TRBJ1-1, the V gene TRBV4-3; D not certain. This CDR3 has 13 residues. The V end lost 4 bases, the J end lost 7 bases, and 13 bases lay between the germline ends. Germline V gene sequence: CDR1 LGHNA, CDR2 YSLEER. CDR3 DNA sequence: TGCGCCAGCAGCCGGACGCGGGGTGGTGAAGCTTTCTTT. This translates into CASSRTRGGEAFF.

J is TRBJ2-7 and V is TRBV5-1; 9 bases line up with TRBD2. CDR3 length equals 15 residues. Germline V lookup: CDR1 SGHRS, CDR2 YFSETQ. With 4 bases clipped from V and 7 bases from J, the junction kept 12 bases outside the gene matches. The CDR3 reads CASSQAGTSMREQYF. The CDR3 bases are TGCGCCAGCAGCCAAGCCGGGACTAGCATGAGAGAGCAGTACTTC.

V usage is TRBV30 and J usage is TRBJ2-5, with unresolved D. The CDR3 sequence is 11 residues long. V lost 0 bases, J lost 5 bases, and 4 bases lay in between. Per germline, CDR1 GTSNPN and CDR2 SVGIG (reference sequence). The DNA of the CDR3 is TGTGCCTGGAGTGTTTCGGAGACCCAGTACTTC. Translating it yields CAWSVSETQYF.

This clone was counted between two and nine times. This chain links TRBV7-9 with TRBJ1-4; the match to TRBD1 covers 9 bases. The V and J ends lost 2 bases and 5 bases, in that order; junction bases with no gene match: 3. Germline V lookup: CDR1 SEHNR, CDR2 FQNEAQ (reference sequence). There are 15 residues in the CDR3. The CDR3 DNA reads TGTGCCAGCAGCTTAAGGGACAGGGACAATGAAAAACTGTTTTTT. Its translation is CASSLRDRDNEKLFF.

Only one count was recorded for this clone. J is TRBJ2-5 and V is TRBV5-1, with D uncertain. Germline V gene lookup returns CDR1 SGHRS and CDR2 YFSETQ. CDR3 length: 13 residues. V was shortened by 0 bases and J by 2 bases, with 5 bases between the two germline ends. The CDR3: CASSLGGQETQYF. DNA of the CDR3: TGCGCCAGCAGCTTGGGCGGACAAGAGACCCAGTACTTC.

This chain links TRBV6-5 with TRBJ1-1, with D perhaps matching TRBD1 (6 bases). V gave up 2 bases and J gave up 1 base, with 8 bases separating them. The germline V gene encodes CDR1 MNHEY and CDR2 SVGAGI. The CDR3 spans 14 residues. The CDR3 protein is CASSYGGWNTEAFF. CDR3 nucleotide sequence: TGTGCCAGCAGTTACGGGGGCTGGAACACTGAAGCTTTCTTT.

The chain couples TRBV5-6 to TRBJ2-1; 7 positions agree with TRBD2. The germline CDR1 and CDR2 sequences are SGHDT and YYEEEE. The CDR3 is 15 residues long. With 4 bases clipped from V and 4 bases from J, the junction kept 8 bases outside the gene matches. The CDR3 DNA is TGTGCCAGCAGCCCCAAGTGGGAGGGGTACAATGAGCAGTTCTTC. Amino acid sequence: CASSPKWEGYNEQFF.

J is TRBJ2-1 and V is TRBV27; 8 bases are a match to TRBD2. V shed 2 bases, J shed 8 bases, and the junction held 8 bases outside the gene matches. This CDR3 is 15 amino acids long. Germline CDR1 and CDR2: MNHEY and SMNVEV (reference sequence). The CDR3 loop reads CASSLIGGRYDEQFF. In DNA form, the CDR3 reads TGTGCCAGCAGTTTAATAGGCGGGAGGTATGATGAGCAGTTCTTC.

In DNA, the CDR3 is TGTGCCATCAGTGAGCCGGGACAGGGAATTAATAGCAATCAGCCCCAGCATTTT. It encodes CAISEPGQGINSNQPQHF. The chain links TRBV10-3 to TRBJ1-5, with 9 bases aligning to TRBD1. There are 18 residues in the CDR3. Trimming took 2 bases from V and 0 from J; bases not matched to a gene: 8. CDR1 ENHRY and CDR2 SYGVKD come from the germline V gene.

The chain joins TRBV2 to TRBJ1-6, with TRBD1 identical over 7 bases. V lost 0 bases to trimming and J lost 7 bases; unmatched junction nucleotides: 0. In germline, CDR1 is SNHLY, CDR2 FYNNEI. This CDR3 is 14 amino acids long. CDR3 protein: CASSEATGNSPLHF. The CDR3 DNA reads TGTGCCAGCAGTGAAGCGACAGGGAATTCACCCCTCCACTTT. The full variable domain, rest sourced from reference TRBV2 and TRBJ1-6, is EPEVTQTPSHQVTQMGQEVILRCVPISNHLYFYWYRQILGQKVEFLVSFYNNEISEKSEIFDDQFSVERPDGSNFTLKIRSTKLEDSAMYFCASSEATGNSPLHFGNGTRLTVT.

The chain couples TRBV30 to TRBJ1-1; TRBD1 is a possible D gene (5 bases). The V end was cut by 0 bases, the J end by 7 bases, with 12 bases between. Germline V gene data show CDR1 as GTSNPN and CDR2 as SVGIG (reference sequence). CDR3 size: 13 residues. CDR3 in DNA: TGTGCCTGGAGTGTACTGGGGGGGTTTGAAGCTTTCTTT. Translating gives CAWSVLGGFEAFF. Full variable domain (remainder filled in from reference TRBV30 and TRBJ1-1): SQTIHQWPATLVQPVGSPLSLECTVEGTSNPNLYWYRQAAGRGLQLLFYSVGIGQISSEVPQNLSASRPQDRQFILSSKKLLLSDSGFYLCAWSVLGGFEAFFGQGTRLTVV.

V is TRBV2 and J is TRBJ2-7; D may be TRBD2 (5 bases). Germline V lookup: CDR1 SNHLY, CDR2 FYNNEI. V lost 8 bases and J 6 bases, leaving 17 bases between the germline ends. The CDR3 has 13 residues. The CDR3 sequence is CASAGGVGSEQYF. CDR3 DNA: TGTGCCAGCGCCGGAGGCGTGGGTAGCGAGCAGTACTTC.

For the CDR3, the DNA is TGTGCCAGCAGTCGTCTGTACAACTATGGCTACACCTTC. Protein: CASSRLYNYGYTF. V is TRBV27 and J is TRBJ1-2; D is undetermined. The CDR3 loop spans 13 amino acids. CDR1 is MNHEY and CDR2 is SMNVEV in the germline V gene (reference sequence). V was cut by 5 bases and J by 2 bases, with 9 bases left in between.

Concerning this clone itself: At one of its ends the junction is not consistent with the germline gene, which may arise from a read error. CDR3 in amino acids: CASSLGTSGGASGANVLTF. The CDR3 DNA reads TGTGCCAGCAGTTTGGGGACTAGCGGGGGGGCCTCTGGGGCCAACGTCCTGACTTTC. V gene TRBV5-6 combines with J gene TRBJ2-6, with 16 bases fitting TRBD2. CDR3 length: 19 amino acids. Germline V gene data show CDR1 as SGHDT and CDR2 as YYEEEE.

The chain joins TRBV9 to TRBJ1-3; D is undetermined. Germline V lookup: CDR1 SGDLS, CDR2 YYNGEE. There are 15 residues in the CDR3. Trimming removed 4 bases from V and 0 bases from J, with 11 bases in between. DNA of the CDR3: TGTGCCAGCAGCCCTTTGGAGTACTCTGGAAACACCATATATTTT. Translation: CASSPLEYSGNTIYF.

The chain has TRBV23-1 and TRBJ2-7; 13 bases line up with TRBD2. TRBV23-1 is an open reading frame whose function is uncertain. CDR3 length equals 16 residues. V was clipped by 2 bases and J by 4 bases; unmatched bases: 5. The CDR3 loop is CASSQPGLAGVYEQYF. CDR3 DNA sequence: TGCGCCAGCAGTCAACCCGGACTAGCGGGAGTATACGAGCAGTACTTC.

The chain has TRBV6-5 and TRBJ1-5, with D maybe TRBD1 (5 bases). Trimming pared 11 bases from V and 1 base from J, leaving 18 bases between. Germline loops: CDR1 MNHEY, CDR2 SVGAGI. This CDR3 contains 15 residues. The CDR3 DNA reads as TGTGCCCGACCCCCCGGGGCAGGGAGCAATCAGCCCCAGCATTTT. Amino acid sequence: CARPPGAGSNQPQHF.

The chain recombines TRBV9 with TRBJ1-4; TRBD1 matches 7 bases. The germline gives CDR1 SGDLS, CDR2 YYNGEE. V lost 3 bases to trimming and J lost 8 bases; unmatched junction nucleotides: 10. The CDR3 is made up of 15 amino acids. DNA of the CDR3: TGTGCCAGCAGCGGAGGGGGACAGTTTGGAGAAAAACTGTTTTTT. Translation gives CASSGGGQFGEKLFF.

The V and J genes are TRBV4-2 and TRBJ2-5, with D perhaps matching TRBD1 (5 bases). This CDR3 is built from 17 residues. In germline, CDR1 is LGHNA, CDR2 YNFKEQ. The V and J ends lost 1 base and 0 bases respectively, with 15 bases between them. CDR3: CASSQATGATHQETQYF. The CDR3 bases are TGTGCCAGCAGCCAAGCCACAGGAGCCACTCACCAAGAGACCCAGTACTTC.